The 8 T cell receptor beta chains below come from one sample, sequenced in a study of blood T cells in healthy people across ages. A second about 7 to 11 cycle PCR used barcoded and J-beta primers. TCRdb recomputed calls from the 5' RACE reads with MiXCR, one row per CDR3 protein. This sample carries approximately 780,000 distinct CDR3 sequences, 20% to 30% of them seen once, and the ten largest clones take approximately 2.9%. These data were also reused for a study on T cells of mothers and their children.

The material sequenced was blood. These receptors originate from a boy aged 10-17 years in good health.

This chain connects TRBV5-1 to TRBJ2-4, with D possibly matching TRBD2 (6 bases). The CDR3 covers 15 residues. With 4 bases removed from V and 4 bases from J, the gap between germline ends came to 15 bases. CDR1 is SGHRS and CDR2 is YFSETQ in the germline V gene. The CDR3 bases are TGCGCCAGCAGCGTGCCCGGGACTGAGAAAAACATTCAGTACTTC. Residues: CASSVPGTEKNIQYF.

The CDR3 DNA reads TGTGCCAGCAGCCCAGAACAGGGGGCGGACACTGAAGCTTTCTTT. This translates into CASSPEQGADTEAFF. V usage is TRBV7-9 and J usage is TRBJ1-1; 9 bases are a match to TRBD1. The CDR3 is 15 amino acids. Germline V gene sequence: CDR1 SEHNR, CDR2 FQNEAQ (reference sequence). J was trimmed by 3 bases and V by 5 bases; bases with no gene match: 7.

This clonotype was seen more than once but under ten times. DNA for the CDR3: TGCAGCGTTAAGGGACAGGGTTATGGCTACACCTTC. It is translated as CSVKGQGYGYTF. This chain uses TRBV29-1 with TRBJ1-2; 9 bases map to TRBD1. V was pared by 5 bases and J by 5 bases, with 3 bases of the junction left unmatched. Germline V CDR1 and CDR2: SQVTM, ANQGSEA. The CDR3 totals 12 residues.

This clonotype was seen only a few times. The V call is TRBV4-2, the J call TRBJ2-2; possibly TRBD1 or TRBD2 for D (6 bases each). The germline V and J ends were trimmed by 3 bases and 4 bases, with 15 bases remaining between them. The CDR3 contains 16 residues. CDR1 and CDR2 (germline): LGHNA, YNFKEQ. This CDR3 reads CASSQVYREATGELFF. CDR3 nucleotides: TGTGCCAGCAGCCAGGTTTACAGGGAGGCCACCGGGGAGCTGTTTTTT.

This chain links TRBV6-2 or TRBV6-3 with TRBJ1-5, with D tentatively TRBD1 (6 bases). This CDR3 is built from 14 residues. Germline assignment: CDR1 MNHEY and CDR2 SVGEGT. V was shortened by 7 bases and J by 7 bases, with 17 bases between the two germline ends. The CDR3 nucleotides are TGTGCCAGCATCACCTCAGGGGCAGGACAGCCCCAGCATTTT. It encodes CASITSGAGQPQHF.

The V and J genes are TRBV12-3 or TRBV12-4 and TRBJ2-7; D is tentatively TRBD1 or TRBD2 (7 bases each). This CDR3 is built from 16 residues. The germline V and J ends were trimmed by 4 bases and 2 bases, with 18 bases remaining between them. The DNA for the CDR3 is TGTGCCAGCAGTTCCGCCAACAGGGGAGGGACCTACGAGCAGTACTTC. Residues: CASSSANRGGTYEQYF.

The chain joins TRBV29-1 to TRBJ1-2; 9 bases fit TRBD1. CDR1 is SQVTM and CDR2 is ANQGSEA in the germline V gene. The CDR3 loop spans 13 amino acids. The J segment lost 4 bases and the V segment lost 5 bases, leaving 5 bases of the junction unmatched. This CDR3 reads CSVPTGQGYGYTF. The CDR3 coding sequence is TGCAGCGTTCCCACGGGACAGGGCTATGGCTACACCTTC.

V gene TRBV2 combines with J gene TRBJ2-1; D might be TRBD1 (5 bases). CDR3 length: 16 residues. In germline, CDR1 is SNHLY, CDR2 FYNNEI. V gave up 5 bases and J gave up 0 bases, with 14 bases separating them. CDR3 in amino acids: CASSQTGPSSYNEQFF. In DNA form, the CDR3 reads TGTGCCAGCAGTCAAACAGGCCCGAGCTCCTACAATGAGCAGTTCTTC. The full variable domain, in which reference TRBV2 and TRBJ2-1 provide the parts outside the CDR3, is EPEVTQTPSHQVTQMGQEVILRCVPISNHLYFYWYRQILGQKVEFLVSFYNNEISEKSEIFDDQFSVERPDGSNFTLKIRSTKLEDSAMYFCASSQTGPSSYNEQFFGPGTRLTVL.